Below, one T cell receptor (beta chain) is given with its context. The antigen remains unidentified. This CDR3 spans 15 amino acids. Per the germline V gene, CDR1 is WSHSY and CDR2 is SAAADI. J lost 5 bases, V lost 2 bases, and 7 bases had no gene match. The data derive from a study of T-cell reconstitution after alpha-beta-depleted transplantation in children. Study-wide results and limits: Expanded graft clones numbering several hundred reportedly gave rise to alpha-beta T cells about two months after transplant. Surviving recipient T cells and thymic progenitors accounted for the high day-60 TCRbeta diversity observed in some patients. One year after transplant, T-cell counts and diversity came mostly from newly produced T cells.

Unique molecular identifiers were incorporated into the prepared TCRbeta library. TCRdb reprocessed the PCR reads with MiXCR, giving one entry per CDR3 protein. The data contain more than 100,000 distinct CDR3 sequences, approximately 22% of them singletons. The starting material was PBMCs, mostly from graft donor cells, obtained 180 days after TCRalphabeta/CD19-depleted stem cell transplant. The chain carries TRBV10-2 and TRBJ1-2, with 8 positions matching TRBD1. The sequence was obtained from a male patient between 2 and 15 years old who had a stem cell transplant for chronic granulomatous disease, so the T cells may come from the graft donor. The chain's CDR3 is CASSETTGAKYGYTF. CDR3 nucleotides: TGCGCCAGCAGTGAGACGACAGGGGCGAAGTATGGCTACACCTTC.